This entry lists 14 T cell receptor beta chains sequenced from one sample in a study of T cells in Graves' hyperthyroidism and ophthalmopathy. Authors of the study amplified TCR beta CDR3 regions from RNA transcripts. Primed by the HTBI set, a first-round RT-PCR was run on the TCR CDR3. MiXCR, run by TCRdb on the multiplex PCR reads, gives a single entry per CDR3 protein. The sample includes hundreds of thousands of distinct CDR3 sequences, around 20% of them seen just once. The specimen sequenced was blood. The receptors shown here come from a man aged 30 to 45 with Graves' ophthalmopathy.

This clonotype came up a few times. The V gene is TRBV9, the J gene TRBJ2-1; D gene unclear. V lost 0 bases to trimming and J lost 0 bases, with 13 bases between them. This CDR3 region has 17 residues. The germline CDR1 and CDR2 sequences are SGDLS and YYNGEE. CDR3 coding DNA: TGTGCCAGCAGCGTAGGGCTCGGGTTGAGCTCCTACAATGAGCAGTTCTTC. Protein product: CASSVGLGLSSYNEQFF.

The table lists this clonotype with a few counts. This sequence joins TRBV11-2 and TRBJ2-1; TRBD2 matches at 7 bases. V dropped 4 bases and J dropped 8; count of bases not matched to a gene: 11. Germline loops: CDR1 SGHAT, CDR2 FQNNGV. The CDR3 totals 15 residues. The DNA for the CDR3 is TGTGCCAGCAGCTCGGCTAGCGGTACTATCTATGAGCAGTTCTTC. Translation: CASSSASGTIYEQFF.

This clonotype has a count of ten or more. The J gene is TRBJ2-1, the V gene TRBV7-2; maybe TRBD2 (6 bases). The germline V and J ends were trimmed by 3 bases and 6 bases, with 21 bases remaining between them. The CDR3 is made up of 17 amino acids. The germline V gene has CDR1 SGHTA and CDR2 FQGNSA. Written as DNA, the CDR3 is TGTGCCAGCAGCTTTACGCGGCGGGGTTCCGGCTCCAATGAGCAGTTCTTC. Amino acid sequence: CASSFTRRGSGSNEQFF.

This clonotype was seen repeatedly, ten times or more. The chain combines TRBV6-5 with TRBJ2-1; 11 nucleotides align to TRBD1. CDR1 MNHEY and CDR2 SVGAGI come from the germline V gene. The CDR3 is made up of 15 amino acids. J was trimmed by 7 bases and V by 6 bases; bases with no gene match: 8. CDR3 DNA sequence: TGTGCCAGCAGAGGGAGGGACAGGGGGGGTAATGAGCAGTTCTTC. Translation: CASRGRDRGGNEQFF.

The V call is TRBV9, the J call TRBJ2-1; 11 nucleotides line up with TRBD2. This CDR3 contains 14 residues. The germline CDR1 and CDR2 sequences are SGDLS and YYNGEE. V shed 6 bases, J shed 8 bases, and the junction held 7 bases outside the gene matches. The CDR3 DNA sequence: TGTGCCAGCACCAAGACTAGCGGGAACTATGAGCAGTTCTTC. Its translation: CASTKTSGNYEQFF.

This clonotype has a handful of counts. The chain has TRBV19 and TRBJ2-7; D is uncertain. CDR1 LNHDA and CDR2 SQIVND come from the germline V gene (reference sequence). The ends were cut back, 3 bases at V and 5 bases at J, with 17 bases in the middle. The CDR3 is 15 amino acids. CDR3 bases: TGTGCCAGTAGTATTATGAGAGGATCGTGGGACGAGCAGTACTTC. Translation: CASSIMRGSWDEQYF.

This clonotype was counted ten times or more. The chain links TRBV6-2 or TRBV6-3 to TRBJ2-3; no clear D. The CDR3 runs to 13 residues. The germline CDR1 and CDR2 sequences are MNHEY and SVGEGT. V was trimmed by 5 bases and J by 4 bases, leaving 10 bases between them. This CDR3 reads CASSRMVADTQYF. The CDR3 DNA reads TGTGCCAGCAGTAGGATGGTCGCAGATACGCAGTATTTT.

The chain links TRBV24-1 to TRBJ2-1; 8 bases are shared with TRBD1. The CDR3 length is 15 residues. Looked up from germline, CDR1 is KGHDR and CDR2 is SFDVKD. V gave up 1 base and J gave up 7 bases; unmatched junction bases: 5. DNA of the CDR3: TGTGCCACCAGTGATTTTTTTCAGGGGGCGAATGAGCAGTTCTTC. Its protein product is CATSDFFQGANEQFF.

The sample holds many counts of this clonotype. The gene calls are TRBV11-1 and TRBJ2-5, with 7 nucleotides matching TRBD1. J lost 2 bases, V lost 4 bases, and 10 bases had no gene match. CDR1 and CDR2 from the germline V gene are SGHAT and FQDESV (reference sequence). The CDR3 totals 16 residues. The CDR3 DNA sequence: TGTGCCAGCAGCTCGTCTAACGGCAGGGGGCAAGAGACCCAGTACTTC. Translated: CASSSSNGRGQETQYF.

The V gene is TRBV28, the J gene TRBJ2-1; 9 bases fit TRBD2. The CDR3 covers 20 residues. The germline CDR1 and CDR2 sequences are MDHEN and SYDVKM. V dropped 5 bases and J dropped 6; count of bases not matched to a gene: 23. CDR3 nucleotide sequence: TGTGCCAGCAGTCCCGCCCGGGGTCTATTGCGGGAGGGCCGGGGCAATGAGCAGTTCTTC. Translation: CASSPARGLLREGRGNEQFF.

This clonotype was detected many times. The chain couples TRBV11-2 to TRBJ2-3; D might be TRBD1 or TRBD2, each matching 5 bases. In germline, CDR1 is SGHAT, CDR2 FQNNGV. This CDR3 has 16 residues. V was shortened by 5 bases and J by 2 bases, with 17 bases between the two germline ends. The CDR3 region has the DNA TGTGCCAGCAGCCATCTACCGGGACCCTCCACAGATACGCAGTATTTT. Its translation: CASSHLPGPSTDTQYF. Full variable domain (outside the CDR3, taken from reference TRBV11-2 and TRBJ2-3): EAGVAQSPRYKIIEKRQSVAFWCNPISGHATLYWYQQILGQGPKLLIQFQNNGVVDDSQLPKDRFSAERLKGVDSTLKIQPAKLEDSAVYLCASSHLPGPSTDTQYFGPGTRLTVL.

J is TRBJ1-6 and V is TRBV27; tentative D call: TRBD1 (6 bases). Germline V gene sequence: CDR1 MNHEY, CDR2 SMNVEV (reference sequence). CDR3 size: 15 residues. Trimming shortened V by 4 bases and J by 7 bases, and 14 bases separated the two germline ends. The CDR3 protein is CASSSYRVKNSPLHF. The CDR3 DNA is TGTGCCAGCAGTTCATACAGGGTTAAGAATTCACCCCTCCACTTT.

The genes are TRBV24-1 and TRBJ2-2; weak D call: TRBD2 (6 bases). V was trimmed by 6 bases and J by 7 bases, leaving 11 bases between them. The CDR3 covers 13 residues. Germline V gives CDR1 KGHDR, CDR2 SFDVKD. CDR3 nucleotide sequence: TGTGCCACCAGTCCTCGCGGGGTCGGGGAGCTGTTTTTT. It is translated as CATSPRGVGELFF.

This chain uses TRBV11-1 with TRBJ2-2, with D perhaps TRBD1 (6 bases). The CDR3 consists of 15 residues. Trimming left V 5 bases short and J 5 bases short, with 15 bases between. The V gene's germline CDR1 is SGHAT and CDR2 FQDESV (reference sequence). CDR3 in DNA: TGTGCCAGCAGCCAGAGACAGGTGTGGACCGGGGAGCTGTTTTTT. It specifies CASSQRQVWTGELFF.